Listed below are T cell receptor beta chains from one sample, sequenced in a study of identical twins. TCRdb independently ran MiXCR on the 5' RACE reads; one entry per CDR3 protein. The sample yields approximately 1.8 million distinct CDR3 sequences, less than 40% seen once. The source material was cord blood. These TCRs come from a newborn girl in good health. Each CDR3 is given with its conserved first and last residue. A D gene is named only where the DNA matches it firmly. Clone size is not always given. Where it is, it says once, few, many or a class for expanded clones.

v_gene	abundance	j_gene	d_gene	CDR3nt	CDR3aa
TRBV3-1	.	TRBJ2-3	TRBD1	TGTGCCAGCACCAGGACAGGGGAAGATACGCAGTATTTT	CASTRTGEDTQYF
TRBV20-1	.	TRBJ2-2	.	TGCAGTGCTAGTCCCTCCTGGGGGCGGGAGAACACCGGGGAGCTGTTTTTT	CSASPSWGRENTGELFF
TRBV3-1	.	TRBJ1-6	.	TGTGCCAGCAGCCAAGATATCACAGCCAATAATTCACCCCTCCACTTT	CASSQDITANNSPLHF
TRBV20-1	.	TRBJ2-3	.	TGCAGTGCTCTCAGACAGGCCGCTCCGAATCTTGACCAGTATTTT	CSALRQAAPNLDQYF
TRBV11-2	.	TRBJ2-5	.	TGTGCCAGCCGGGGAATACCCCAAGTAGAGACCCAGTACTTC	CASRGIPQVETQYF
TRBV24-1	.	TRBJ1-1	TRBD1	TGTGCCACCAGTGAGGGGACCGGGACAGGGGAGAACACTGAAGCTTTCTTT	CATSEGTGTGENTEAFF
TRBV7-8	.	TRBJ1-4	TRBD1	TGTGCCAGCAGCTTACCGCCAGGGGGTTTTAATGAAAAACTGTTTTTT	CASSLPPGGFNEKLFF
TRBV13	few	TRBJ2-1	TRBD2	TGTGCCAGCAGCGCTCCGGGACTAGCGGGAGCAATAGAGTTCTTC	CASSAPGLAGAIEFF
TRBV5-8	.	TRBJ2-7	TRBD1	TGTGCCAGCAGGATTCGACAGGGGAGCTCCTACGAGCAGTACTTC	CASRIRQGSSYEQYF
TRBV28	few	TRBJ2-7	TRBD2	TGTGCCAGCGGTCTGCGGGGGGCCTACGAGCAGTACTTC	CASGLRGAYEQYF
TRBV7-8	few	TRBJ1-2	.	TGTGCCAGCAGCTTAGGGGATAACAGCTACACCTTC	CASSLGDNSYTF
TRBV29-1	few	TRBJ1-6	TRBD1	TGCAGCCCCCCCGGGACAGGGGGTTCACCCCTCCACTTT	CSPPGTGGSPLHF
TRBV12-3/TRBV12-4	many	TRBJ2-3	.	TGTGCCAGCAGTTTTGGGATTAGCACAGATACGCAGTATTTT	CASSFGISTDTQYF
TRBV12-3/TRBV12-4	.	TRBJ2-7	TRBD1	TGTGCCAGCAGTCCTAGGCAGACAGGGGCCTACGAGCAGTACTTC	CASSPRQTGAYEQYF
TRBV7-2	.	TRBJ2-1	TRBD2	TGTGCCAGCAGCTTTTTTAGGCTAGCGGGAAAGAATGAGCAGTTCTTC	CASSFFRLAGKNEQFF
TRBV20-1	.	TRBJ2-1	TRBD2	TGCAGTGCTATAGAGGGAGGGCCGGACAATGAGCAGTTCTTC	CSAIEGGPDNEQFF
TRBV28	.	TRBJ2-1	.	TGTGCCAGCAGTTCCGCCCTGGGCAGGGCTGTTGCAGCCCTACAGAATGAGCAGTTCTTC	CASSSALGRAVAALQNEQFF
TRBV4-1	.	TRBJ2-5	.	TGCGCCAGCAGCCCCTCGTGGGGTTCTGAGACCCAGTACTTC	CASSPSWGSETQYF
TRBV12-3/TRBV12-4	few	TRBJ2-1	TRBD2	TGTGCCAGCACTATACGGGGGGGGAACAATGAGCAGTTCTTC	CASTIRGGNNEQFF
TRBV20-1	.	TRBJ2-7	.	TGCAGTGCTAGATCGCTAGCGCGATCCTACAATGAGCAGTACTTC	CSARSLARSYNEQYF
TRBV6-1	many	TRBJ1-5	.	TGTGCCAGCAGTGTGACAGGCAATCAGCCCCAGCATTTT	CASSVTGNQPQHF
TRBV30	few	TRBJ1-2	.	TGTGCCTGGAGCTTCAGACTGTACAGGGTAGGGGATAACTATGGCTACACCTTC	CAWSFRLYRVGDNYGYTF